This TCR beta chain was recovered during a study of cytomegalovirus exposure and HLA in healthy donors. This cohort consisted of healthy bone marrow donors. Use of 60 Vbeta and 13 Jbeta primers characterized the PCR. Profiled with immunoSEQ multiplex PCR; TCRdb holds only in-frame clones, not every one. The sample records around 170,000 clones, 84% being singletons. The sequence derives from a boy aged 2 to 10 in good health and CMV-seronegative. Material for sequencing was PBMCs.

In DNA, the CDR3 is TGTGCCAGCAGTGAAGTTCTAGCGGAAAACACAGATACGCAGTATTTT. This gives the protein CASSEVLAENTDTQYF. The rearrangement links TRBV6-1 to TRBJ2-3; TRBD2 agrees at 7 bases. After removal of 1 base from V and 2 bases from J, the junction contained 6 bases not matched to a gene. Germline values: CDR1 MNHNS, CDR2 SASEGT. This CDR3 has 16 amino acids.